The 29 T cell receptor beta chains below were found in one sample sequenced in a study of T-cell memory formation after mild COVID-19. TCRdb ran MiXCR on the 5' RACE reads and lists one entry per CDR3 protein. The table lists 470,000 or so distinct CDR3 sequences, 15% to 20% of them singletons, with 10% to 15% in the top ten. Sequencing input: PBMCs or a T cell subset sorted from them (not recorded which). The source of these receptors is an adult woman who had mild COVID-19 (a few samples of this study predate the infection). Cell type and time point are not known.

A few counts support this clonotype. The chain links TRBV20-1 to TRBJ1-5; possibly TRBD1 for D (6 bases). CDR1 is DFQATT and CDR2 is SNEGSKA in the germline V gene (reference sequence). This CDR3 is built from 15 residues. Trimming left V 1 base short and J 4 bases short, with 14 bases between. The CDR3 nucleotides are TGCAGTGCTAGAGGCCGGGACACCTTTAATCAGCCCCAGCATTTT. Encoded protein: CSARGRDTFNQPQHF.

This chain uses TRBV27 with TRBJ1-1; weak D call: TRBD1 (6 bases). Trimming cost V 7 bases and J 7 bases, with 22 bases left between them. The CDR3 consists of 15 residues. Germline values: CDR1 MNHEY, CDR2 SMNVEV (reference sequence). Here the CDR3 reads CASIRKDSSLIEAFF. In nucleotides, the CDR3 is TGTGCCAGCATCCGAAAGGACAGCTCCCTTATTGAAGCTTTCTTT.

This clonotype has a handful of counts. The chain employs TRBV6-5 and TRBJ1-3; D is undetermined. CDR1 is MNHEY and CDR2 is SVGAGI in the germline V gene. Trimming removed 2 bases at V and 0 bases at J, with 11 bases between. The CDR3 is 16 amino acids. This CDR3 is CASSYGGGGSGNTIYF. DNA for the CDR3: TGTGCCAGCAGTTACGGAGGCGGAGGCTCTGGAAACACCATATATTTT.

On this clonotype itself: A read error may produce the germline difference seen at one junction end. This chain connects TRBV6-2 or TRBV6-3 to TRBJ2-5, with D possibly matching TRBD1 (5 bases). This CDR3 contains 13 residues. From germline, CDR1 is MNHEY and CDR2 SVGEGT. As DNA, the CDR3 is TGTGCCAGCAGTTACCAGGGCACGGAGACCCAGTACTTT. It encodes CASSYQGTETQYF.

This clonotype was found a few times. The rearrangement links TRBV19 to TRBJ2-3; a possible D gene is TRBD1 (5 bases). The germline V gene encodes CDR1 LNHDA and CDR2 SQIVND (reference sequence). This CDR3 comprises 12 residues. V gave up 6 bases and J gave up 7 bases, with 11 bases separating them. In DNA, the CDR3 is TGTGCCAGTAGCCCAACAGGATATACGCAGTATTTT. Protein sequence: CASSPTGYTQYF.

In its sample, this clonotype was seen a few times. The J gene is TRBJ2-2, the V gene TRBV4-1; maybe TRBD2 (5 bases). Trimming shortened V by 0 bases and J by 1 base, and 12 bases separated the two germline ends. CDR1 and CDR2 from the germline V gene are MGHRA and YSYEKL. The CDR3 is made up of 17 amino acids. DNA for the CDR3: TGCGCCAGCAGCCAAGAGACGGGGTGGCAGAACACCGGGGAGCTGTTTTTT. Protein sequence: CASSQETGWQNTGELFF.

The V gene is TRBV7-2, the J gene TRBJ1-5; the D gene is possibly TRBD1 (5 bases). This CDR3 spans 17 amino acids. The V end lost 5 bases, the J end lost 4 bases, and 21 bases lay between the germline ends. Germline V gives CDR1 SGHTA, CDR2 FQGNSA. The CDR3 here is CASSPGGGSKGNQPQHF. The DNA of the CDR3 is TGTGCCAGCAGCCCCGGCGGAGGGTCAAAGGGGAATCAGCCCCAGCATTTT.

This rearrangement joins TRBV9 to TRBJ2-7; D gene unclear. There are 14 residues in the CDR3. V was cut by 4 bases and J by 0 bases, with 11 bases left in between. CDR1 and CDR2 (germline): SGDLS, YYNGEE. CDR3 loop: CASSPTSSSYEQYF. CDR3 coding DNA: TGTGCCAGCAGCCCAACATCAAGCTCCTACGAGCAGTACTTC.

This clonotype has only a few counts. V gene TRBV4-1 combines with J gene TRBJ2-7; D gene ambiguous. The CDR3 covers 15 residues. In germline, CDR1 is MGHRA, CDR2 YSYEKL. Between the trimmed V and J ends, which lost 0 bases and 2 bases, there was a span of 11 bases. CDR3 DNA: TGCGCCAGCAGCCAAGATCCGGAGAGGACCTACGAGCAGTACTTC. This encodes CASSQDPERTYEQYF.

This clonotype was detected only a few times. The V gene is TRBV29-1, the J gene TRBJ2-2; D possibly corresponds to TRBD1 (6 bases). The CDR3 is 13 amino acids. The V end lost 6 bases, the J end lost 1 base, and 9 bases lay between the germline ends. Per germline, CDR1 SQVTM and CDR2 ANQGSEA. CDR3 DNA: TGCAGCGTCCCGACAGGGAACACCGGGGAGCTGTTTTTT. It is translated as CSVPTGNTGELFF.

The V gene is TRBV9, the J gene TRBJ2-7; 9 bases are shared with TRBD2. Germline V gives CDR1 SGDLS, CDR2 YYNGEE. The V gene end was trimmed by 0 bases and the J gene end by 2 bases; junction bases not matched to a gene: 3. There are 15 residues in the CDR3. CDR3 bases: TGTGCCAGCAGCGTAGGGAGCGGGGGGACCTACGAGCAGTACTTC. Amino acid sequence: CASSVGSGGTYEQYF.

In this sample, this clonotype turned up a few times. This chain connects TRBV7-9 to TRBJ2-5; TRBD2 aligns across 8 bases. Germline values: CDR1 SEHNR, CDR2 FQNEAQ (reference sequence). J was trimmed by 7 bases and V by 5 bases; bases with no gene match: 9. The CDR3 totals 14 residues. Written as DNA, the CDR3 is TGTGCCAGCAGCCCCGGACTAGCTGGCGGGACCCAGTACTTC. Translating gives CASSPGLAGGTQYF.

This clonotype was found many times. The rearrangement uses TRBV7-2 and TRBJ1-6; 9 bases align to TRBD1. The ends lost 3 bases at V and 13 bases at J; junction bases unmatched: 4. The CDR3 loop spans 13 amino acids. Looked up from germline, CDR1 is SGHTA and CDR2 is FQGNSA. The CDR3 protein is CASSFGTGSPLHF. The CDR3 DNA reads as TGTGCCAGCAGCTTTGGGACAGGGAGTCCCCTCCACTTT.

The CDR3 nucleotides are TGCGCCAGCAGCTTGGAAGGCTACGCGGGAGATACGCAGTATTTT. It is translated as CASSLEGYAGDTQYF. The chain uses TRBV5-1 and TRBJ2-3, with D possibly TRBD2 on 5 matching bases. The length of the CDR3 is 15 residues. The germline V gene encodes CDR1 SGHRS and CDR2 YFSETQ. Trimming took 0 bases from V and 5 from J, leaving 13 bases between them.

Ten or more counts support this clonotype. The V and J genes are TRBV7-2 and TRBJ2-1; no clear D. There are 13 residues in the CDR3. From germline, CDR1 is SGHTA and CDR2 FQGNSA. V was clipped by 1 base and J by 7 bases, with 8 bases between them. DNA of the CDR3: TGTGCCAGCAGCTTAGATCAGCTGAATGAGCAGTTCTTC. It encodes CASSLDQLNEQFF.

This clonotype was recorded once. The gene calls are TRBV15 and TRBJ2-2; no clear D. Germline V gene sequence: CDR1 LNHNV, CDR2 YYDKDF (reference sequence). The CDR3 extends over 15 amino acids. Trimming stripped 1 base from V and 4 bases from J, with 10 bases between. CDR3 bases: TGTGCCACCAGCAGAGGAAAGGGATTCACCGGGGAGCTGTTTTTT. It codes for CATSRGKGFTGELFF.

The chain has TRBV10-3 and TRBJ2-5; 7 bases are a match to TRBD1. The CDR3 covers 13 residues. Germline CDR1 and CDR2: ENHRY and SYGVKD. With V trimmed by 6 bases and J by 7 bases, 8 bases remained unmatched. The CDR3 reads CAIRRDSPGTQYF. The CDR3, as DNA: TGTGCCATCAGGAGGGACAGTCCCGGGACCCAGTACTTC.

The CDR3 here is CASSMLCFYEQYF. CDR3 nucleotide sequence: TGTGCCAGCAGCATGTTGTGTTTCTACGAGCAGTACTTC. The rearrangement joins TRBV21-1 to TRBJ2-7. TRBV21-1 is an annotated pseudogene. The CDR3 is 13 amino acids.

J is TRBJ2-2 and V is TRBV9, with D possibly being TRBD1 or TRBD2 (6 bases each). Germline V gene data show CDR1 as SGDLS and CDR2 as YYNGEE. The germline V and J ends were trimmed by 2 bases and 0 bases, with 8 bases remaining between them. This CDR3 is 15 amino acids long. DNA for the CDR3: TGTGCCAGCAGCGTGGAGGGGGCGAACACCGGGGAGCTGTTTTTT. Its protein is CASSVEGANTGELFF.

The sample holds a few counts of this clonotype. The chain has TRBV12-3 or TRBV12-4 and TRBJ2-7; no definite D call. The CDR3 is 11 residues long. Trimming cost V 10 bases and J 3 bases, with 10 bases left between them. CDR3 coding DNA: TGTGCCATCCTCCTGGGCTACGAGCAGTACTTC. Its translation: CAILLGYEQYF.

Only a few counts were recorded for this clonotype. The chain has TRBV5-1 and TRBJ1-1; D perhaps matches TRBD1 (5 bases). Trimming left V 1 base short and J 4 bases short, with 14 bases between. This CDR3 is built from 15 residues. The germline gives CDR1 SGHRS, CDR2 YFSETQ. The CDR3 protein is CASSLLILQGTEAFF. The CDR3 DNA follows: TGCGCCAGCAGCTTGCTAATTCTGCAGGGCACTGAAGCTTTCTTT.

This clonotype was seen a few times. V is TRBV4-1 and J is TRBJ2-5; possibly TRBD1 for D (5 bases). CDR3 length: 15 amino acids. Germline V CDR1 and CDR2: MGHRA, YSYEKL. Trimming cost V 4 bases and J 2 bases, with 14 bases left between them. CDR3 nucleotides: TGCGCCAGCAGCCTTCGGGCAGGGCCTCAAGAGACCCAGTACTTC. It yields the protein CASSLRAGPQETQYF.

The CDR3 loop reads CASSLLGFQTGYNEQFF. The CDR3, as DNA: TGTGCCAGCAGCTTGCTCGGATTCCAGACAGGCTACAATGAGCAGTTCTTC. V gene TRBV5-6 combines with J gene TRBJ2-1; weak D call: TRBD1 (6 bases). Deletions cut 1 base from V and 3 bases from J, with 17 bases between. Germline V CDR1 and CDR2: SGHDT, YYEEEE. This CDR3 region has 17 residues. The whole variable domain, filled in from reference TRBV5-6 and TRBJ2-1, reads DAGVTQSPTHLIKTRGQQVTLRCSPKSGHDTVSWYQQALGQGPQFIFQYYEEEERQRGNFPDRFSGHQFPNYSSELNVNALLLGDSALYLCASSLLGFQTGYNEQFFGPGTRLTVL.

The chain is built from TRBV13 and TRBJ2-7; 7 positions agree with TRBD1. V lost 2 bases and J lost 2; bases outside the gene matches: 6. CDR3 size: 15 residues. The germline V gene encodes CDR1 PRHDT and CDR2 FYEKMQ (reference sequence). CDR3: CASSLIGDSTYEQYF. Written as DNA, the CDR3 is TGTGCCAGCAGCTTAATCGGGGACAGTACCTACGAGCAGTACTTC.

This clonotype appeared a few times. The CDR3 loop is CSVEDHQNTEAFF. The CDR3 nucleotides read TGCAGCGTTGAAGATCACCAGAACACTGAAGCTTTCTTT. This chain joins TRBV29-1 and TRBJ1-1; D uncertain. The CDR3 has 13 amino acids. Trimming shortened V by 0 bases and J by 1 base, and 6 bases separated the two germline ends. From germline, CDR1 is SQVTM and CDR2 ANQGSEA.

This clonotype was found a few times. This rearrangement joins TRBV20-1 to TRBJ2-1; TRBD2 agrees at 9 bases. Germline V gene lookup returns CDR1 DFQATT and CDR2 SNEGSKA (reference sequence). This CDR3 has 16 residues. The trim removed 3 bases at V and 0 bases at J, leaving 6 bases unmatched. The CDR3 region has the DNA TGCAGTGCTAGCAGCGGGGGGCCTTACTCCTACAATGAGCAGTTCTTC. Translated, it gives CSASSGGPYSYNEQFF.

The genes are TRBV5-1 and TRBJ2-2; 8 nucleotides agree with TRBD1. The V gene's germline CDR1 is SGHRS and CDR2 YFSETQ. After removal of 4 bases from V and 5 bases from J, the junction contained 7 bases not matched to a gene. The CDR3 is 15 residues long. The CDR3 sequence is CASSPQGTGTGELFF. The CDR3 DNA follows: TGCGCCAGCAGCCCCCAGGGGACAGGAACCGGGGAGCTGTTTTTT.

This rearrangement joins TRBV24-1 to TRBJ1-1; D is ambiguous. The length of the CDR3 is 13 residues. Germline CDR1 and CDR2: KGHDR and SFDVKD. V was shortened by 3 bases and J by 6 bases, with 10 bases between the two germline ends. The CDR3 DNA reads as TGTGCCACCAGTGATCCAGGACGGGCTGAAGCTTTCTTT. Protein: CATSDPGRAEAFF.

This clonotype was seen more than once but under ten times. The chain couples TRBV29-1 to TRBJ2-1, with 7 bases identical to TRBD2. The germline gives CDR1 SQVTM, CDR2 ANQGSEA. With V trimmed by 7 bases and J by 3 bases, 9 bases remained unmatched. CDR3 length: 14 residues. CDR3: CSAGGRGNYNEQFF. As DNA, the CDR3 is TGCAGCGCCGGCGGGCGGGGGAACTACAATGAGCAGTTCTTC.